Listed below are T cell receptor beta chains from one sample, sequenced in a study of T-cell memory formation after mild COVID-19. TCRdb analysed the 5' RACE reads with MiXCR anew, one entry per CDR3 protein. The sample lists a few hundred thousand distinct CDR3 sequences, roughly 20% seen once, with roughly an eighth in the top ten. Sequences were obtained from PBMCs or a T cell subset sorted from them (not recorded which). Receptor source: an adult woman who had mild COVID-19 (a few samples of this study predate the infection). Cell type and time point are not known. Both conserved end residues are part of each CDR3. Each record gives: D gene, clone size, V gene, J gene, CDR3 protein, CDR3 DNA. The D gene is left open where the match is weak. Clone size, where shown, is once, few, many, or a class for clones that have expanded.

d_gene: -; abundance: -; v_gene: TRBV5-1; j_gene: TRBJ1-1; CDR3aa: CASSLWTGMNTEAFF; CDR3nt: TGCGCCAGCAGCCTGTGGACGGGGATGAACACTGAAGCTTTCTTT
d_gene: -; abundance: -; v_gene: TRBV7-8; j_gene: TRBJ2-3; CDR3aa: CASSLREDRTDTQYF; CDR3nt: TGTGCCAGCAGCTTAAGGGAAGACCGCACAGATACGCAGTATTTT
d_gene: TRBD1; abundance: -; v_gene: TRBV30; j_gene: TRBJ2-5; CDR3aa: CAWTPGTGYLTQYF; CDR3nt: TGTGCCTGGACCCCCGGGACAGGTTATCTGACCCAGTACTTC
d_gene: -; abundance: -; v_gene: TRBV12-3/TRBV12-4; j_gene: TRBJ2-7; CDR3aa: CASSYFKGRDEQYF; CDR3nt: TGTGCCAGCAGCTACTTCAAGGGCAGGGACGAGCAGTACTTC
d_gene: -; abundance: -; v_gene: TRBV4-2; j_gene: TRBJ2-1; CDR3aa: CASSQDGIADYNEQFF; CDR3nt: TGTGCCAGCAGCCAAGATGGGATAGCGGACTACAATGAGCAGTTCTTC
d_gene: -; abundance: -; v_gene: TRBV27; j_gene: TRBJ2-3; CDR3aa: CASSIDPRGTDTQYF; CDR3nt: TGTGCCAGCAGTATCGATCCCAGGGGAACAGATACGCAGTATTTT
d_gene: -; abundance: few; v_gene: TRBV10-3; j_gene: TRBJ2-7; CDR3aa: CAISELEQGEQYF; CDR3nt: TGTGCCATCAGTGAGTTGGAACAAGGCGAGCAGTACTTC
d_gene: -; abundance: -; v_gene: TRBV9; j_gene: TRBJ2-3; CDR3aa: CASSAETPSSPQYF; CDR3nt: TGTGCCAGCAGCGCCGAGACTCCCTCCTCCCCGCAGTATTTT
d_gene: -; abundance: -; v_gene: TRBV4-2; j_gene: TRBJ2-3; CDR3aa: CASSQASAYMDTQYF; CDR3nt: TGTGCCAGCAGCCAAGCGTCCGCATATATGGATACGCAGTATTTT
d_gene: TRBD1; abundance: few; v_gene: TRBV4-1; j_gene: TRBJ2-7; CDR3aa: CASSQDDRGLIYEQYF; CDR3nt: TGCGCCAGCAGCCAAGATGACAGGGGACTCATCTACGAGCAGTACTTC
d_gene: TRBD2; abundance: few; v_gene: TRBV9; j_gene: TRBJ2-7; CDR3aa: CASSVVSGGAIGEQYF; CDR3nt: TGTGCCAGCAGCGTAGTGAGCGGGGGGGCCATTGGAGAGCAGTACTTC
d_gene: -; abundance: -; v_gene: TRBV12-3/TRBV12-4; j_gene: TRBJ1-1; CDR3aa: CASNPGQFAEAFF; CDR3nt: TGTGCCAGCAATCCCGGACAGTTCGCTGAAGCTTTCTTT
d_gene: TRBD1; abundance: -; v_gene: TRBV7-3; j_gene: TRBJ2-2; CDR3aa: CASSLMPGDRGLTGELFF; CDR3nt: TGTGCCAGCAGCTTAATGCCCGGGGACAGGGGGTTGACCGGGGAGCTGTTTTTT
d_gene: TRBD1; abundance: few; v_gene: TRBV20-1; j_gene: TRBJ1-1; CDR3aa: CSAPKTGSVTEAFF; CDR3nt: TGCAGTGCCCCTAAGACAGGGTCGGTCACTGAAGCTTTCTTT
d_gene: TRBD1; abundance: few; v_gene: TRBV5-1; j_gene: TRBJ2-5; CDR3aa: CASTFSGGGLETQYF; CDR3nt: TGCGCCAGCACATTCTCAGGGGGCGGTTTGGAGACCCAGTACTTC
d_gene: -; abundance: few; v_gene: TRBV7-7; j_gene: TRBJ2-3; CDR3aa: CASSLGLGEDTQYF; CDR3nt: TGTGCTAGCAGCTTGGGGTTGGGGGAAGATACGCAGTATTTT
d_gene: TRBD2; abundance: -; v_gene: TRBV20-1; j_gene: TRBJ2-3; CDR3aa: CSARQRGASTDTQYF; CDR3nt: TGCAGTGCTCGCCAGCGGGGGGCAAGCACAGATACGCAGTATTTT
d_gene: -; abundance: -; v_gene: TRBV23-1; j_gene: TRBJ1-2; CDR3aa: CASSQPRQDGTYYGYTF; CDR3nt: TGCGCCAGCAGTCAACCCAGGCAGGACGGAACTTACTATGGCTACACCTTC
d_gene: -; abundance: few; v_gene: TRBV5-1; j_gene: TRBJ2-3; CDR3aa: CASSSQAGSSTDTQYF; CDR3nt: TGCGCCAGCAGCTCCCAGGCGGGGAGTAGCACAGATACGCAGTATTTT
d_gene: -; abundance: once; v_gene: TRBV6-2/TRBV6-3; j_gene: TRBJ2-3; CDR3aa: CASSYSSGIYTPYSGTDTQYF; CDR3nt: TGTGCCAGCAGTTACTCGAGTGGGATCTACACCCCTTATTCTGGCACAGATACGCAGTATTTT
d_gene: -; abundance: -; v_gene: TRBV7-9; j_gene: TRBJ2-3; CDR3aa: CASSLGVSDTDTQYF; CDR3nt: TGTGCCAGCAGCTTAGGTGTCTCCGACACAGATACGCAGTATTTT
d_gene: TRBD1; abundance: -; v_gene: TRBV5-1; j_gene: TRBJ2-7; CDR3aa: CASGDRDRGPEPYEQYF; CDR3nt: TGCGCCAGCGGGGACCGGGACAGGGGACCAGAACCCTACGAGCAGTACTTC
d_gene: TRBD2; abundance: -; v_gene: TRBV5-6; j_gene: TRBJ2-7; CDR3aa: CASSLAQEGGRSYEQYF; CDR3nt: TGTGCCAGCAGCTTGGCTCAGGAGGGAGGGCGCTCCTACGAGCAGTACTTC
d_gene: TRBD2; abundance: many; v_gene: TRBV12-3/TRBV12-4; j_gene: TRBJ2-1; CDR3aa: CASSPSGNYNYNEQFF; CDR3nt: TGTGCCAGCAGCCCAAGCGGGAACTACAATTACAATGAGCAGTTCTTC
d_gene: -; abundance: -; v_gene: TRBV29-1; j_gene: TRBJ1-1; CDR3aa: CSVEKHPNTEAFF; CDR3nt: TGCAGCGTTGAAAAGCACCCGAACACTGAAGCTTTCTTT
d_gene: TRBD2; abundance: -; v_gene: TRBV12-3/TRBV12-4; j_gene: TRBJ2-3; CDR3aa: CASSPLAGGRTDTQCF; CDR3nt: TGTGCCAGCAGTCCATTAGCGGGGGGGCGCACAGATACGCAGTGTTTT
d_gene: TRBD1; abundance: many; v_gene: TRBV19; j_gene: TRBJ2-2; CDR3aa: CASIQQGPGTGELFF; CDR3nt: TGTGCCAGTATCCAACAGGGGCCGGGCACCGGGGAGCTGTTTTTT
d_gene: -; abundance: few; v_gene: TRBV5-1; j_gene: TRBJ1-1; CDR3aa: CASSLVRGMNTEAFF; CDR3nt: TGCGCCAGCAGCTTGGTGCGGGGGATGAACACTGAAGCTTTCTTT
d_gene: -; abundance: few; v_gene: TRBV4-2; j_gene: TRBJ2-1; CDR3aa: CASSPYRDLYNEQFF; CDR3nt: TGTGCCAGCAGCCCCTACCGGGACTTATACAATGAGCAGTTCTTC
d_gene: TRBD1; abundance: -; v_gene: TRBV6-2/TRBV6-3; j_gene: TRBJ2-7; CDR3aa: CASSYLQGGYEQYF; CDR3nt: TGTGCCAGCAGTTACTTACAGGGGGGCTACGAGCAGTACTTC
d_gene: -; abundance: few; v_gene: TRBV6-5; j_gene: TRBJ1-5; CDR3aa: CASSPRVNQPQHF; CDR3nt: TGTGCCAGCAGCCCTAGGGTAAATCAGCCCCAGCATTTT
d_gene: -; abundance: few; v_gene: TRBV6-1; j_gene: TRBJ2-3; CDR3aa: CASRSRPLPSDTQYF; CDR3nt: TGTGCCAGCAGATCTAGACCACTCCCCTCCGATACGCAGTATTTT
d_gene: TRBD1; abundance: -; v_gene: TRBV12-3/TRBV12-4; j_gene: TRBJ1-1; CDR3aa: CASSLEGQGPNTEAFF; CDR3nt: TGTGCCAGCAGTTTAGAGGGACAGGGGCCGAACACTGAAGCTTTCTTT
d_gene: -; abundance: -; v_gene: TRBV5-6; j_gene: TRBJ2-1; CDR3aa: CASSSTRNEQFF; CDR3nt: TGTGCCAGCAGCTCAACCAGGAATGAGCAGTTCTTC
d_gene: -; abundance: -; v_gene: TRBV5-1; j_gene: TRBJ1-1; CDR3aa: CASSFPGSTNTEAFF; CDR3nt: TGCGCCAGCAGCTTCCCAGGGTCCACGAACACTGAAGCTTTCTTT
d_gene: TRBD1; abundance: -; v_gene: TRBV7-6; j_gene: TRBJ2-7; CDR3aa: CASSPTGLDEQYF; CDR3nt: TGTGCCAGCAGCCCGACAGGGCTCGACGAGCAGTACTTC
d_gene: TRBD1; abundance: -; v_gene: TRBV12-3/TRBV12-4; j_gene: TRBJ1-2; CDR3aa: CASSADRGKVDGYTF; CDR3nt: TGTGCCAGCAGCGCTGACAGGGGCAAGGTGGATGGCTACACCTTC
d_gene: -; abundance: -; v_gene: TRBV6-2/TRBV6-3; j_gene: TRBJ2-3; CDR3aa: CASSSESTVLNTQYF; CDR3nt: TGTGCCAGCAGTTCGGAGTCAACCGTGCTTAATACGCAGTATTTT
d_gene: TRBD2; abundance: many; v_gene: TRBV6-6; j_gene: TRBJ2-4; CDR3aa: CASRRGEGAKNIQYF; CDR3nt: TGTGCCAGCAGGCGGGGGGAAGGGGCCAAAAACATTCAGTACTTC
d_gene: TRBD2; abundance: few; v_gene: TRBV27; j_gene: TRBJ2-1; CDR3aa: CASSPSGGNYNEQFF; CDR3nt: TGTGCCAGCAGTCCTAGCGGGGGGAACTACAATGAGCAGTTCTTC
d_gene: -; abundance: few; v_gene: TRBV30; j_gene: TRBJ2-5; CDR3aa: CAWMWGETQYF; CDR3nt: TGTGCCTGGATGTGGGGCGAGACCCAGTACTTC
d_gene: -; abundance: few; v_gene: TRBV18; j_gene: TRBJ2-7; CDR3aa: CASSPLETSEQYF; CDR3nt: TGTGCCAGCTCACCACTGGAGACCTCGGAGCAGTACTTC
d_gene: -; abundance: few; v_gene: TRBV4-1; j_gene: TRBJ2-3; CDR3aa: CASSPHSEDTQYF; CDR3nt: TGCGCCAGCAGCCCCCACTCTGAGGATACGCAGTATTTT